The TCR beta chain described here comes from a study of control samples from healthy donors and cancer patients. V was clipped by 2 bases and J by 1 base, with 9 bases between them. CDR1 MRHNA and CDR2 SNTAGT come from the germline V gene. The CDR3 loop spans 16 amino acids. Repertoires were generated with immunoSEQ multiplex PCR, while TCRdb's copy carries only in-frame clones and drops some. The table has around 100,000 clones, 88% seen once. The chain employs TRBV6-4 and TRBJ2-6; D is ambiguous. The specimen sequenced was blood. This receptor was identified in a man in his thirties or forties in good health. The CDR3 loop is CASSDKALSGANVLTF. CDR3 sequence (DNA): TGTGCCAGCAGTGACAAGGCTCTTTCTGGGGCCAACGTCCTGACTTTC.